These 9 T cell receptor beta chains originate from one sample sequenced in a study of naive and memory T cell subsets. Study-wide results and limits: Possibly reflecting memory cells re-expressing CD45RA, a few larger clonotypes occurred in naive repertoires, especially CD8.

Antigens of these TCRs are unknown. The beta constant-region primer was an equimolar mix of two oligonucleotides covering TRBC1 and TRBC2. Nested alpha and beta constant-region primers with the SP2 primer drove four PCR rounds on ligated cDNA. TCRdb re-derived calls from the UMI-ligation and nested PCR reads in MiXCR, one entry per CDR3 protein. The sample shows roughly 92,000 distinct CDR3 sequences, about 11% of them seen only once. Sequenced input: naive CD4+ T cells from blood. The source is a human donor in good health.

In its sample, this clonotype was seen many times. The chain is built from TRBV6-6 and TRBJ2-1; TRBD2 agrees at 8 bases. Germline V lookup: CDR1 MNHNY, CDR2 SVGAGI (reference sequence). V gave up 4 bases and J gave up 4 bases; unmatched junction bases: 6. This CDR3 comprises 15 residues. In DNA form, the CDR3 reads TGTGCCAGCAGTTTACTAGCGGCAGCTTACAATGAGCAGTTCTTC. This translates into CASSLLAAAYNEQFF.

V and J are TRBV28 and TRBJ2-7; perhaps TRBD1 as D (6 bases). The germline gives CDR1 MDHEN, CDR2 SYDVKM. V gave up 2 bases and J gave up 9 bases, with 23 bases separating them. This CDR3 is built from 16 residues. CDR3 nucleotides: TGTGCCAGCAGTTTAACTGATGTCAGGGGCCGGGTTGGGCAGTACTTC. Translation: CASSLTDVRGRVGQYF.

This clonotype was recorded a few times. The chain joins TRBV27 to TRBJ2-7, with a weak D call TRBD2 (5 bases). V was pared by 3 bases and J by 0 bases, with 12 bases between. The CDR3 extends over 15 amino acids. The germline CDR1 and CDR2 sequences are MNHEY and SMNVEV (reference sequence). Here the CDR3 reads CASSFRSGNSYEQYF. The CDR3 coding sequence is TGTGCCAGCAGTTTCCGGTCGGGGAACTCCTACGAGCAGTACTTC.

This rearrangement joins TRBV6-5 to TRBJ2-1, with TRBD1 as a possible D gene (7 bases). The germline CDR1 and CDR2 sequences are MNHEY and SVGAGI. This CDR3 has 14 amino acids. The V end was cut by 5 bases, the J end by 8 bases, with 16 bases between. CDR3 in amino acids: CASSQGGMNDEQFF. The CDR3 DNA follows: TGTGCCAGCAGTCAGGGGGGTATGAATGATGAGCAGTTCTTC.

This clonotype was recorded a few times. V gene TRBV11-1 combines with J gene TRBJ1-2; D unclear. The CDR3 sequence is 12 residues long. Looked up from germline, CDR1 is SGHAT and CDR2 is FQDESV (reference sequence). V lost 5 bases to trimming and J lost 5 bases, with 9 bases between them. The CDR3 bases are TGTGCCAGCAGCCGTGACTCGTATGGCTACACCTTC. It yields the protein CASSRDSYGYTF. The whole variable domain, remainder taken from reference TRBV11-1 and TRBJ1-2, is EAEVAQSPRYKITEKSQAVAFWCDPISGHATLYWYRQILGQGPELLVQFQDESVVDDSQLPKDRFSAERLKGVDSTLKIQPAELGDSAMYLCASSRDSYGYTFGSGTRLTVV.

J is TRBJ2-4 and V is TRBV11-2; no clear D gene. Trimming cost V 3 bases and J 0 bases, with 12 bases left between them. Germline V gives CDR1 SGHAT, CDR2 FQNNGV. The CDR3 covers 16 residues. The CDR3 region is CASSFVAGLAKNIQYF. The CDR3 DNA is TGTGCCAGCAGCTTCGTAGCAGGATTAGCCAAAAACATTCAGTACTTC.

The V and J genes are TRBV7-9 and TRBJ1-2; 9 bases fit TRBD1. The ends lost 0 bases at V and 8 bases at J; junction bases unmatched: 7. The V gene's germline CDR1 is SEHNR and CDR2 FQNEAQ (reference sequence). The CDR3 spans 15 residues. In nucleotides, the CDR3 is TGTGCCAGCAGCTTAGCGCTGGGACAGGGAGGAGGCTACACCTTC. This encodes CASSLALGQGGGYTF.

The chain joins TRBV5-4 to TRBJ2-5, with 12 bases matching TRBD2. Losses at the gene ends were 4 bases for V and 4 bases for J; bases not matched to a gene: 5. The CDR3 is 15 residues long. Germline loops: CDR1 SGHNT, CDR2 YYREEE (reference sequence). CDR3 region: CASSHGLAGTETQYF. The CDR3 coding sequence is TGTGCCAGCAGCCACGGACTAGCGGGGACAGAGACCCAGTACTTC. Full variable domain (rest looked up from reference TRBV5-4 and TRBJ2-5): ETGVTQSPTHLIKTRGQQVTLRCSSQSGHNTVSWYQQALGQGPQFIFQYYREEENGRGNFPPRFSGLQFPNYSSELNVNALELDDSALYLCASSHGLAGTETQYFGPGTRLLVL.

This clonotype was seen more than once but under ten times. The chain uses TRBV2 and TRBJ2-2, with 8 bases matching TRBD2. Germline CDR1 and CDR2: SNHLY and FYNNEI. There are 15 residues in the CDR3. J lost 4 bases, V lost 5 bases, and 6 bases had no gene match. CDR3 sequence (DNA): TGTGCCAGCAGTCCGACTAGCGTTACCACCGGGGAGCTGTTTTTT. Amino acid sequence: CASSPTSVTTGELFF. Complete variable domain (other parts from reference TRBV2 and TRBJ2-2): EPEVTQTPSHQVTQMGQEVILRCVPISNHLYFYWYRQILGQKVEFLVSFYNNEISEKSEIFDDQFSVERPDGSNFTLKIRSTKLEDSAMYFCASSPTSVTTGELFFGEGSRLTVL.